Below, 8 T cell receptor beta chains from the same sample are listed, as sequenced in a study of blood T cell repertoires in COVID-19. The data were produced by immunoSEQ multiplex PCR, yet TCRdb's version contains in-frame clones alone and is incomplete. The table shows about 110,000 clones, with around 90% occurring only once. The sample taken for sequencing was peripheral blood. The receptors shown here come from a human donor in a cohort sampled during active COVID-19.

CDR3 DNA: TGTGCCAGCAGTGACACTAGGGGACAGCCCAGCTCCTACGAGCAGTACTTC. It translates to CASSDTRGQPSSYEQYF. The chain employs TRBV9 and TRBJ2-7, with 7 bases aligning to TRBD1. V was pared by 5 bases and J by 0 bases, with 14 bases of the junction left unmatched. Germline loops: CDR1 SGDLS, CDR2 YYNGEE. CDR3 length: 17 amino acids.

This clone was found a few times. The chain carries TRBV4-1 and TRBJ2-5; 12 bases line up with TRBD2. V lost 4 bases, J lost 4 bases, and 7 bases stayed unmatched. The CDR3 covers 16 residues. Germline-derived CDR1 and CDR2 are MGHRA and YSYEKL. This CDR3 reads CASSLPSGGAVETQYF. The CDR3 DNA sequence: TGCGCCAGCAGCCTTCCTAGCGGGGGGGCCGTAGAGACCCAGTACTTC.

The gene calls are TRBV7-9 and TRBJ1-2; D is undetermined. V lost 1 base, J lost 7 bases, and 13 bases lay in between. The CDR3 is made up of 14 amino acids. The germline CDR1 and CDR2 sequences are SEHNR and FQNEAQ (reference sequence). CDR3 in amino acids: CASSLEGRGVGYTF. The CDR3 DNA reads TGTGCCAGCAGCTTAGAGGGCCGCGGGGTTGGCTACACCTTC.

The genes are TRBV6-5 and TRBJ1-3; tentatively, D is TRBD1 (5 bases). V was cut by 7 bases and J by 2 bases, with 9 bases left in between. The V gene's germline CDR1 is MNHEY and CDR2 SVGAGI. The CDR3 spans 13 residues. CDR3 in DNA: TGTGCCAGCAACACAGGTGCTGGAAACACCATATATTTT. Protein sequence: CASNTGAGNTIYF.

The V gene is TRBV4-1, the J gene TRBJ1-3; D is unclear. Trimming took 1 base from V and 0 from J, leaving 10 bases between them. Germline values: CDR1 MGHRA, CDR2 YSYEKL. This CDR3 is built from 16 residues. The CDR3 region is CASSQALSISGNTIYF. CDR3 in DNA: TGCGCCAGCAGCCAAGCTCTTAGTATCTCTGGAAACACCATATATTTT.

This clone was counted a single time. The chain links TRBV7-9 to TRBJ1-1; D is possibly TRBD1 (5 bases). This CDR3 is 16 amino acids long. Germline CDR1 SEHNR, CDR2 FQNEAQ (reference sequence). V lost 1 base and J 1 base, leaving 13 bases between the germline ends. CDR3 in amino acids: CASSLVGSRANTEAFF. CDR3 nucleotides: TGTGCCAGCAGCTTAGTGGGGTCCAGGGCGAACACTGAAGCTTTCTTT.

V and J are TRBV7-9 and TRBJ1-1, with D tentatively TRBD1 (5 bases). This CDR3 region has 15 residues. Per the germline V gene, CDR1 is SEHNR and CDR2 is FQNEAQ (reference sequence). Trimming removed 1 base from V and 3 bases from J, with 12 bases in between. The CDR3 bases are TGTGCCAGCAGCTTAGGTCAGGGCGGTCACACTGAAGCTTTCTTT. Translated: CASSLGQGGHTEAFF. Together with reference TRBV7-9 and TRBJ1-1, the CDR3 gives the full variable domain: DTGVSQNPRHKITKRGQNVTFRCDPISEHNRLYWYRQTLGQGPEFLTYFQNEAQLEKSRLLSDRFSAERPKGSFSTLEIQRTEQGDSAMYLCASSLGQGGHTEAFFGQGTRLTVV.

V usage is TRBV7-6 and J usage is TRBJ1-1; the D is unclear. The CDR3 runs 15 residues. Germline V CDR1 and CDR2: SGHVS, FNYEAQ. The V and J ends lost 5 bases and 0 bases respectively, with 13 bases between them. CDR3: CASSPPSVVNTEAFF. The CDR3 coding sequence is TGTGCCAGCAGCCCCCCGTCGGTTGTGAACACTGAAGCTTTCTTT.